A selection of T cell receptor beta chains follows, all from one sample in a study of TIL therapy for anti-PD-1-resistant metastatic lung cancer. TCRdb keeps only in-frame clones here, not all; method: immunoSEQ multiplex PCR. Of 9,500 to 15,000 clones in the sample, over 70% were seen once. The sequencing here drew on blood, taken at baseline. These receptors were taken from a person aged 30 to 80 with non-small cell lung cancer. CDR3s include the opening cysteine and the closing phenylalanine or tryptophan. The order of the fields is CDR3 DNA, CDR3 protein, clone size, V gene, D gene, J gene. The D gene is left open where the match is weak. Only part of the rows carry a size: once, few, many, or a class if the clone is expanded.

CDR3nt: TGCAGCGCTCGTCCGGGGGACGGAGAGACCCAGTACTTC
CDR3aa: CSARPGDGETQYF
abundance: .
v_gene: TRBV29-1
d_gene: .
j_gene: TRBJ2-5

CDR3nt: TGTGCCAGCTCTCTGGGCCGGGACAATGAGCAGTTCTTC
CDR3aa: CASSLGRDNEQFF
abundance: .
v_gene: TRBV18
d_gene: .
j_gene: TRBJ2-1

CDR3nt: TGTGCCAGCAGCTTTGGGAGCACAGATACGCAGTATTTT
CDR3aa: CASSFGSTDTQYF
abundance: .
v_gene: TRBV7-2
d_gene: .
j_gene: TRBJ2-3

CDR3nt: TGTGCCAGCAGTCTGGGCACCGATACGCAGTATTTT
CDR3aa: CASSLGTDTQYF
abundance: .
v_gene: TRBV6-4
d_gene: .
j_gene: TRBJ2-3

CDR3nt: TGTGCCTGGAGTGACCTCTACAATGAGCAGTTCTTC
CDR3aa: CAWSDLYNEQFF
abundance: .
v_gene: TRBV30
d_gene: .
j_gene: TRBJ2-1

CDR3nt: TGCGCCAGCAGCCACTCATCCCGGGAGAGCTCTGGAAACACCATATATTTT
CDR3aa: CASSHSSRESSGNTIYF
abundance: once
v_gene: TRBV4-1
d_gene: .
j_gene: TRBJ1-3

CDR3nt: TGTGCCTGGAGTGTACCGGACAGGAGGAACACTGAAGCTTTCTTT
CDR3aa: CAWSVPDRRNTEAFF
abundance: few
v_gene: TRBV30
d_gene: TRBD1
j_gene: TRBJ1-1

CDR3nt: TGCGCCAGCAGCTTGGCCATGGGGCCCCCACCCTACGAGCAGTACTTC
CDR3aa: CASSLAMGPPPYEQYF
abundance: .
v_gene: TRBV5-1
d_gene: .
j_gene: TRBJ2-7

CDR3nt: TGTGCCAGCAGCACCCGACTAGCGGGAAGGACAGATACGCAGTATTTT
CDR3aa: CASSTRLAGRTDTQYF
abundance: .
v_gene: TRBV7-2
d_gene: TRBD2
j_gene: TRBJ2-3

CDR3nt: TGTGCCAGCAGCTCTTATAGCGGGAGCGGGGAGCTGTTTTTT
CDR3aa: CASSSYSGSGELFF
abundance: .
v_gene: TRBV11-2
d_gene: TRBD2
j_gene: TRBJ2-2

CDR3nt: TGTGCCAGCTCACCATCGGGGGCTCCCAGGGAGACCCAGTACTTC
CDR3aa: CASSPSGAPRETQYF
abundance: .
v_gene: TRBV18
d_gene: .
j_gene: TRBJ2-5

CDR3nt: TGTGCCAGCAGCCAGGGACAGGGTCCTGGCTACACCTTC
CDR3aa: CASSQGQGPGYTF
abundance: .
v_gene: TRBV16
d_gene: TRBD1
j_gene: TRBJ1-2

CDR3nt: TGTGCCAGCAGTGAAATAGCGGGAAGGGCAGATACGCAGTATTTT
CDR3aa: CASSEIAGRADTQYF
abundance: .
v_gene: TRBV6-4
d_gene: TRBD2
j_gene: TRBJ2-3

CDR3nt: TGTGCCAGCAGCCCCGGGACAGGTTCTGGAAACACCATATATTTT
CDR3aa: CASSPGTGSGNTIYF
abundance: .
v_gene: TRBV7-8
d_gene: TRBD1
j_gene: TRBJ1-3

CDR3nt: TGTGCCAGCAGATCGGGACTAGCGGGGGGAAGCTCCTACAATGAGCAGTTCTTC
CDR3aa: CASRSGLAGGSSYNEQFF
abundance: .
v_gene: TRBV7-9
d_gene: TRBD2
j_gene: TRBJ2-1

CDR3nt: TGTGCCAGCAGCTTTAACCCGCCGTATGGCTACACCTTC
CDR3aa: CASSFNPPYGYTF
abundance: .
v_gene: TRBV13
d_gene: .
j_gene: TRBJ1-2

CDR3nt: TGTGCCAGCAGTGACAAAGGACTAGAGGACGGGGAGCTGTTTTTT
CDR3aa: CASSDKGLEDGELFF
abundance: .
v_gene: TRBV6-4
d_gene: TRBD2
j_gene: TRBJ2-2

CDR3nt: TGTGCCAGCAGCTTGCGGAAGAACCAGCCCCAGCATTTT
CDR3aa: CASSLRKNQPQHF
abundance: .
v_gene: TRBV5-8
d_gene: .
j_gene: TRBJ1-5

CDR3nt: TGTGCCAGCAGCCAAGATCGACTAGCGGGCTACAATGAGCAGTTCTTC
CDR3aa: CASSQDRLAGYNEQFF
abundance: few
v_gene: TRBV4-2
d_gene: TRBD2
j_gene: TRBJ2-1

CDR3nt: TGCGCCAGCAGCCAAAACAGGGGGGTAGCCAAAAACATTCAGTACTTC
CDR3aa: CASSQNRGVAKNIQYF
abundance: few
v_gene: TRBV4-1
d_gene: TRBD1
j_gene: TRBJ2-4

CDR3nt: TGTGCCAGCTCAACCCGACAGGGTTCACATTCACCCCTCCACTTT
CDR3aa: CASSTRQGSHSPLHF
abundance: .
v_gene: TRBV18
d_gene: TRBD1
j_gene: TRBJ1-6

CDR3nt: TGTGCCAGCAGCTTAGCGCGGGAGGCCTACGAGCAGTACTTC
CDR3aa: CASSLAREAYEQYF
abundance: .
v_gene: TRBV11-2
d_gene: TRBD2
j_gene: TRBJ2-7

CDR3nt: TGCGCCAGCAGCTCCCAGGTCGGGATTGAAGCTTTCTTT
CDR3aa: CASSSQVGIEAFF
abundance: .
v_gene: TRBV5-1
d_gene: .
j_gene: TRBJ1-1

CDR3nt: TGTGCCAGTAGTTTACAGGGAGGATGGACTGAAGCTTTCTTT
CDR3aa: CASSLQGGWTEAFF
abundance: .
v_gene: TRBV19
d_gene: .
j_gene: TRBJ1-1

CDR3nt: TGTGCCAGCTCAAACCCGGGGGCTGGTTACGGAGAGCAGTTCTTC
CDR3aa: CASSNPGAGYGEQFF
abundance: .
v_gene: TRBV7-2
d_gene: .
j_gene: TRBJ2-1

CDR3nt: TGTGCCTGGAACACTCTCTCTGGAAACACCATATATTTT
CDR3aa: CAWNTLSGNTIYF
abundance: .
v_gene: TRBV30
d_gene: .
j_gene: TRBJ1-3

CDR3nt: TGTGCCAGCAGCCCTTGGGACTCCTCCTACGAGCAGTACTTC
CDR3aa: CASSPWDSSYEQYF
abundance: .
v_gene: TRBV7-2
d_gene: .
j_gene: TRBJ2-7

CDR3nt: TGCGCCAGCAGCTCCCCCGAGGGGGGTTGGACCGGGGAGCTGTTTTTT
CDR3aa: CASSSPEGGWTGELFF
abundance: .
v_gene: TRBV5-1
d_gene: .
j_gene: TRBJ2-2

CDR3nt: TGTGCCAGCAGCTTGGCCCCGGGCGGGGAGCAGTACTTC
CDR3aa: CASSLAPGGEQYF
abundance: .
v_gene: TRBV5-4
d_gene: .
j_gene: TRBJ2-7

CDR3nt: TGTGCCAGCAGCCCCCTTAAGGGGAGGGACTACAATGAGCAGTTCTTC
CDR3aa: CASSPLKGRDYNEQFF
abundance: few
v_gene: TRBV5-6
d_gene: TRBD2
j_gene: TRBJ2-1

CDR3nt: TGTGCCAGCTCACCCGGGGGACAGCCTTTTGCAACTAATGAAAAACTGTTTTTT
CDR3aa: CASSPGGQPFATNEKLFF
abundance: .
v_gene: TRBV18
d_gene: TRBD1
j_gene: TRBJ1-4

CDR3nt: TGTGCCAGCAGCTTAACGGGCGGGCTCCCTGAGCAGTACTTC
CDR3aa: CASSLTGGLPEQYF
abundance: .
v_gene: TRBV7-9
d_gene: .
j_gene: TRBJ2-7

CDR3nt: TGTGCCAGTAGTATTTTCGGGAGGGCCATTAGCGAGCAGTACTTC
CDR3aa: CASSIFGRAISEQYF
abundance: .
v_gene: TRBV19
d_gene: TRBD2
j_gene: TRBJ2-7

CDR3nt: TGTGCCAGCAGCTTCGGACAGGCGAACACTGAAGCTTTCTTT
CDR3aa: CASSFGQANTEAFF
abundance: .
v_gene: TRBV7-9
d_gene: TRBD1
j_gene: TRBJ1-1

CDR3nt: TGCGCCAGCAGCCAAGGAAAGACAGGGGAGTTCTACGAGCAGTACTTC
CDR3aa: CASSQGKTGEFYEQYF
abundance: .
v_gene: TRBV4-1
d_gene: TRBD1
j_gene: TRBJ2-7

CDR3nt: TGTGCCACCCAAGGGAGGGGCCCATACGAGCAGTACTTC
CDR3aa: CATQGRGPYEQYF
abundance: .
v_gene: TRBV10-3
d_gene: TRBD2
j_gene: TRBJ2-7

CDR3nt: TGTGCCAGCAGCCAGGGACAGGGGAGCTCTGGAAACACCATATATTTT
CDR3aa: CASSQGQGSSGNTIYF
abundance: .
v_gene: TRBV4-2
d_gene: TRBD1
j_gene: TRBJ1-3

CDR3nt: TGTGCCAGCTCACCCCAGGATCCCTCTGGAAACACCATATATTTT
CDR3aa: CASSPQDPSGNTIYF
abundance: .
v_gene: TRBV18
d_gene: .
j_gene: TRBJ1-3

CDR3nt: TGTGCCAGCAGTGAAATCCTTGAGCAGTTCTTC
CDR3aa: CASSEILEQFF
abundance: .
v_gene: TRBV25-1
d_gene: .
j_gene: TRBJ2-1

CDR3nt: TGTGCCAGCCGTCTTGGGGCTTACTCTGGAAACACCATATATTTT
CDR3aa: CASRLGAYSGNTIYF
abundance: .
v_gene: TRBV6-1
d_gene: .
j_gene: TRBJ1-3

CDR3nt: TGTGCCAGCAGCTTAGAGACTATCAATGAGCAGTTCTTC
CDR3aa: CASSLETINEQFF
abundance: .
v_gene: TRBV7-9
d_gene: .
j_gene: TRBJ2-1

CDR3nt: TGTGCCAGCAGCAGGACACCTTCGGAGAACACTGAAGCTTTCTTT
CDR3aa: CASSRTPSENTEAFF
abundance: .
v_gene: TRBV7-8
d_gene: .
j_gene: TRBJ1-1

CDR3nt: TGTGCCTGGGCCCCCGGCCCACACGAGCAGTACTTC
CDR3aa: CAWAPGPHEQYF
abundance: once
v_gene: TRBV30
d_gene: .
j_gene: TRBJ2-7

CDR3nt: TGTGCCAGCAGCTTGTTAAGGGCAGGGAACACAGATACGCAGTATTTT
CDR3aa: CASSLLRAGNTDTQYF
abundance: .
v_gene: TRBV5-4
d_gene: .
j_gene: TRBJ2-3

CDR3nt: TGCGCCAGCAGCCCCCAGAGGGGGGGGCGAGAGACCCAGTACTTC
CDR3aa: CASSPQRGGRETQYF
abundance: .
v_gene: TRBV4-1
d_gene: .
j_gene: TRBJ2-5

CDR3nt: TGTGCCAGCCTCCGGACAGGGGGCGCCGGCACTGAAGCTTTCTTT
CDR3aa: CASLRTGGAGTEAFF
abundance: .
v_gene: TRBV27
d_gene: TRBD1
j_gene: TRBJ1-1

CDR3nt: TGTGCCAGCAGTCTACACATCGCCGTGAAGGGTGAGCAGTACTTC
CDR3aa: CASSLHIAVKGEQYF
abundance: .
v_gene: TRBV27
d_gene: .
j_gene: TRBJ2-7

CDR3nt: TGTGCCAGCAGCTTAGTAGGCGGCGCGAACACCGGGGAGCTGTTTTTT
CDR3aa: CASSLVGGANTGELFF
abundance: .
v_gene: TRBV7-2
d_gene: .
j_gene: TRBJ2-2

CDR3nt: TGTGCCAGCAGCTTATGGTATTCTAGAAACATTCAGTACTTC
CDR3aa: CASSLWYSRNIQYF
abundance: .
v_gene: TRBV5-4
d_gene: .
j_gene: TRBJ2-4

CDR3nt: TGTGCCAGCAGCTTACGAGGACAGGGACCTTCCTACGAGCAGTACTTC
CDR3aa: CASSLRGQGPSYEQYF
abundance: .
v_gene: TRBV9
d_gene: TRBD1
j_gene: TRBJ2-7

CDR3nt: TGTGCCAGTAGTATGGGGGACAGGGTCGGGGGCTACACCTTC
CDR3aa: CASSMGDRVGGYTF
abundance: .
v_gene: TRBV19
d_gene: TRBD1
j_gene: TRBJ1-2

CDR3nt: TGTGCCAGCAGTTACAGTCCTACCACCGGGGAGCTGTTTTTT
CDR3aa: CASSYSPTTGELFF
abundance: once
v_gene: TRBV6-6
d_gene: .
j_gene: TRBJ2-2

CDR3nt: TGTGCCAGCAGCTTGAGATTCGGGACAGTGAACACTGAAGCTTTCTTT
CDR3aa: CASSLRFGTVNTEAFF
abundance: .
v_gene: TRBV11-2
d_gene: TRBD1
j_gene: TRBJ1-1

CDR3nt: TGTGCCGTCCAGGCATGGGACAGGGCACACGAGCAGTACTTC
CDR3aa: CAVQAWDRAHEQYF
abundance: once
v_gene: TRBV10-3
d_gene: TRBD1
j_gene: TRBJ2-7

CDR3nt: TGCGCCAGCAGCCTCCCAAAAGACAGGCGGCGGGAGCCCCAGCATTTT
CDR3aa: CASSLPKDRRREPQHF
abundance: once
v_gene: TRBV4-3
d_gene: .
j_gene: TRBJ1-5

CDR3nt: TGCAGCGTTGACTTATCGAGAGATACGCAGTATTTT
CDR3aa: CSVDLSRDTQYF
abundance: .
v_gene: TRBV29-1
d_gene: .
j_gene: TRBJ2-3

CDR3nt: TGTGCCAGCAGTGGACAGGGGGCCGGCCAAGAGACCCAGTACTTC
CDR3aa: CASSGQGAGQETQYF
abundance: .
v_gene: TRBV6-6
d_gene: TRBD1
j_gene: TRBJ2-5